This is a list of T cell receptor beta chains from one sample in a study of T cell responses to AZD1222 COVID-19 vaccine. Sequencing was performed with immunoSEQ multiplex PCR; in TCRdb, only in-frame clones are kept and a portion is missing. The sample has roughly 150,000 clones; about nine tenths are singletons. Sequences were derived from peripheral blood, sampled after recovery from COVID-19. The receptor source for this set is an adult who had recovered from COVID-19. Both conserved end residues are part of each CDR3. A D gene is named only where the DNA matches it firmly. Clone size is stated in some rows and not others, as once, few, many or a class when expanded.

cdr3_aa: CASSGPGQGADTEAFF; cdr3_nt: TGTGCCAGCAGTGGGCCGGGACAGGGGGCGGACACTGAAGCTTTCTTT; clone_size: .; j_call: TRBJ1-1; cdr3_length: 16; v_call: TRBV6-2/TRBV6-3; d_call: TRBD1
cdr3_aa: CASSLGGRAPGANVLTF; cdr3_nt: TGTGCCAGCAGCTTGGGGGGGCGCGCTCCTGGGGCCAACGTCCTGACTTTC; clone_size: once; j_call: TRBJ2-6; cdr3_length: 17; v_call: TRBV5-4; d_call: .
cdr3_aa: CASSQEGQEETQYF; cdr3_nt: TGTGCCAGCAGCCAAGAAGGACAGGAAGAGACCCAGTACTTC; clone_size: .; j_call: TRBJ2-5; cdr3_length: 14; v_call: TRBV4-2; d_call: TRBD1
cdr3_aa: CAIKAATNEKLFF; cdr3_nt: TGTGCCATCAAGGCAGCAACTAATGAAAAACTGTTTTTT; clone_size: .; j_call: TRBJ1-4; cdr3_length: 13; v_call: TRBV10-3; d_call: .
cdr3_aa: CASSLPRRRGPSSYEQYF; cdr3_nt: TGTGCCAGCAGCCTTCCCCGACGGCGGGGTCCTAGCTCCTACGAGCAGTACTTC; clone_size: .; j_call: TRBJ2-7; cdr3_length: 18; v_call: TRBV11-2; d_call: .
cdr3_aa: CASSLTGQTEAFF; cdr3_nt: TGTGCCAGCAGCTTAACGGGACAGACTGAAGCTTTCTTT; clone_size: .; j_call: TRBJ1-1; cdr3_length: 13; v_call: TRBV7-3; d_call: TRBD1
cdr3_aa: CASSLTSDSNQPQHF; cdr3_nt: TGCGCCAGCAGCTTAACCAGTGATAGCAATCAGCCCCAGCATTTT; clone_size: .; j_call: TRBJ1-5; cdr3_length: 15; v_call: TRBV5-1; d_call: .
cdr3_aa: CASSPRERGPSMNTEAFF; cdr3_nt: TGTGCCAGCTCACCACGGGAGAGGGGCCCCTCCATGAACACTGAAGCTTTCTTT; clone_size: .; j_call: TRBJ1-1; cdr3_length: 18; v_call: TRBV18; d_call: .
cdr3_aa: CASSFSIGQGEETQYF; cdr3_nt: TGCGCCAGCAGTTTTTCCATTGGACAGGGGGAAGAGACCCAGTACTTC; clone_size: .; j_call: TRBJ2-5; cdr3_length: 16; v_call: TRBV5-1; d_call: TRBD1
cdr3_aa: CASTPGNGYTF; cdr3_nt: TGTGCCAGCACCCCGGGGAATGGCTACACCTTC; clone_size: .; j_call: TRBJ1-2; cdr3_length: 11; v_call: TRBV12-3/TRBV12-4; d_call: .
cdr3_aa: CASSFPPEQYF; cdr3_nt: TGTGCCAGCAGCTTCCCCCCCGAGCAGTACTTC; clone_size: .; j_call: TRBJ2-7; cdr3_length: 11; v_call: TRBV7-3; d_call: .
cdr3_aa: CAIRNSGSTDTQYF; cdr3_nt: TGTGCCATCAGAAATAGCGGGAGCACAGATACGCAGTATTTT; clone_size: .; j_call: TRBJ2-3; cdr3_length: 14; v_call: TRBV10-3; d_call: TRBD2
cdr3_aa: CASSPRDGYGYTF; cdr3_nt: TGTGCCAGCAGCCCTCGGGACGGCTATGGCTACACCTTC; clone_size: .; j_call: TRBJ1-2; cdr3_length: 13; v_call: TRBV7-3; d_call: .
cdr3_aa: CSVQPGTGNYGYTF; cdr3_nt: TGCAGCGTTCAGCCCGGGACAGGGAACTATGGCTACACCTTC; clone_size: .; j_call: TRBJ1-2; cdr3_length: 14; v_call: TRBV29-1; d_call: TRBD1
cdr3_aa: CASSLDGRSSGNTIYF; cdr3_nt: TGTGCCAGCAGTTTGGACGGGCGAAGCTCTGGAAACACCATATATTTT; clone_size: .; j_call: TRBJ1-3; cdr3_length: 16; v_call: TRBV28; d_call: .
cdr3_aa: CASNTGTLNTEAFF; cdr3_nt: TGTGCCAGCAATACCGGGACCTTGAACACTGAAGCTTTCTTT; clone_size: .; j_call: TRBJ1-1; cdr3_length: 14; v_call: TRBV28; d_call: .
cdr3_aa: CASSVGPGVEAFF; cdr3_nt: TGTGCCAGCAGCGTAGGCCCGGGGGTTGAAGCTTTCTTT; clone_size: .; j_call: TRBJ1-1; cdr3_length: 13; v_call: TRBV9; d_call: .
cdr3_aa: CASSLVVPAYNEKLFF; cdr3_nt: TGTGCCAGCAGCTTAGTTGTTCCGGCGTATAATGAAAAACTGTTTTTT; clone_size: .; j_call: TRBJ1-4; cdr3_length: 16; v_call: TRBV7-6; d_call: .
cdr3_aa: CASRPTENYGYTF; cdr3_nt: TGTGCCAGCAGGCCGACTGAAAACTATGGCTACACCTTC; clone_size: .; j_call: TRBJ1-2; cdr3_length: 13; v_call: TRBV6-5; d_call: .
cdr3_aa: CASSSGRSSYEQYF; cdr3_nt: TGTGCCAGCAGTTCGGGACGAAGCTCCTACGAGCAGTACTTC; clone_size: .; j_call: TRBJ2-7; cdr3_length: 14; v_call: TRBV6-6; d_call: .